These 24 T cell receptor beta chains share one sample of origin, sequenced in a study of ipilimumab plus nivolumab after autologous stem cell transplantation. Sequencing was performed with immunoSEQ multiplex PCR; in TCRdb, only in-frame clones are kept and a portion is missing. The table lists approximately 20,000 clones, roughly 74% of them singletons. The specimen was PBMCs, collected in a trial of ipilimumab plus nivolumab as post-transplant consolidation. The receptors originated from a male donor with diffuse large B-cell lymphoma.

V gene TRBV5-6 combines with J gene TRBJ2-1; D unclear. This CDR3 region has 15 residues. Germline assignment: CDR1 SGHDT and CDR2 YYEEEE. Trimming pared 1 base from V and 15 bases from J, leaving 23 bases between. CDR3 bases: TGTGCCAGCAGCTTGTCCACTCTTAGCCAACAACGCTGGTTCTTC. This sequence encodes CASSLSTLSQQRWFF.

The sample holds one count of this clone. The chain is built from TRBV29-1 and TRBJ1-2; 9 bases map to TRBD1. V lost 7 bases and J lost 8; bases outside the gene matches: 11. CDR3 length equals 13 residues. Germline V gene data show CDR1 as SQVTM and CDR2 as ANQGSEA. CDR3 bases: TGCAGCGGAACCGGGACAGGGATCTTCGGCTACACCTTC. Its translation: CSGTGTGIFGYTF.

The chain is built from TRBV7-8 and TRBJ1-5; perhaps TRBD1 as D (6 bases). The CDR3 has 15 residues. Germline CDR1 is SGHVS and CDR2 is FQNEAQ. V lost 6 bases and J lost 3, with 15 bases in between. Here the CDR3 reads CASSTTTGSNQPQHF. In DNA, the CDR3 is TGTGCCAGCAGTACTACAACAGGGTCCAATCAGCCCCAGCATTTT.

The J gene is TRBJ2-1, the V gene TRBV10-3; 12 bases agree with TRBD1. CDR3 size: 20 residues. J gave up 0 bases and V 0 bases, and 9 bases lay outside the gene matches. Germline-derived CDR1 and CDR2 are ENHRY and SYGVKD. The CDR3 DNA is TGTGCCATCAGTGAGTCCGCTGGGACAGGGGGCGGGAGCTCCTACAATGAGCAGTTCTTC. Amino acid sequence: CAISESAGTGGGSSYNEQFF.

V and J are TRBV4-1 and TRBJ1-1; no firm D call. V was clipped by 0 bases and J by 4 bases, with 12 bases between them. CDR3 length: 15 residues. Per the germline V gene, CDR1 is MGHRA and CDR2 is YSYEKL. The CDR3 region is CASSQENSLSTEAFF. Here the CDR3 DNA reads TGCGCCAGCAGCCAAGAGAACTCCTTAAGCACTGAAGCTTTCTTT.

This sequence joins TRBV27 and TRBJ2-7; the match to TRBD1 covers 10 bases. CDR1 is MNHEY and CDR2 is SMNVEV in the germline V gene (reference sequence). CDR3 size: 13 residues. Trimming took 6 bases from V and 7 from J; bases not matched to a gene: 6. The CDR3 spells CASRPTGGWEQYF. DNA of the CDR3: TGTGCCAGCAGGCCGACAGGGGGCTGGGAGCAGTACTTC.

The chain recombines TRBV9 with TRBJ1-4; 7 bases fit TRBD1. CDR1 is SGDLS and CDR2 is YYNGEE in the germline V gene. This CDR3 contains 17 residues. V dropped 4 bases and J dropped 0; count of bases not matched to a gene: 9. The DNA of the CDR3 is TGTGCCAGCAGCCTAACCGGGACAGCACCAACTAATGAAAAACTGTTTTTT. It encodes CASSLTGTAPTNEKLFF.

This clone showed up just a few times. The V and J genes are TRBV25-1 and TRBJ1-2, with 10 bases identical to TRBD1. The CDR3 has 15 residues. Germline V gene lookup returns CDR1 MGHDK and CDR2 SYGVNS. V trimming: 7 bases; J trimming: 0 bases; junction bases outside the gene matches: 5. The CDR3 reads CASTQTGGSNYGYTF. The CDR3 nucleotides read TGTGCCAGCACCCAGACAGGGGGCTCTAACTATGGCTACACCTTC.

Judged by abundance, this clone is medium-sized (0.01 to 0.1%). V is TRBV19 and J is TRBJ1-2; D gene uncertain. The CDR3 is made up of 11 amino acids. Germline V gene data show CDR1 as LNHDA and CDR2 as SQIVND (reference sequence). V was shortened by 7 bases and J by 4 bases, with 7 bases between the two germline ends. DNA of the CDR3: TGTGCCAGTAACGGCCCCTATGGCTACACCTTC. It is translated as CASNGPYGYTF.

The V and J genes are TRBV6-1 and TRBJ1-5, with a tentative D call TRBD1 (5 bases). This CDR3 region has 13 residues. V lost 1 base to trimming and J lost 11 bases, with 12 bases between them. Germline V lookup: CDR1 MNHNS, CDR2 SASEGT. The DNA for the CDR3 is TGTGCCAGCAGTGAAGGGGTTGGGGCGGCCCAGCATTTT. It codes for CASSEGVGAAQHF.

The V call is TRBV15, the J call TRBJ1-2; 9 nucleotides agree with TRBD1. V lost 3 bases to trimming and J lost 7 bases; unmatched junction nucleotides: 0. The germline V gene has CDR1 LNHNV and CDR2 YYDKDF (reference sequence). The CDR3 is 12 residues long. The CDR3 reads CATSRDRGGYTF. As DNA, the CDR3 is TGTGCCACCAGCAGGGACAGGGGTGGCTACACCTTC.

The sample holds a few counts of this clone. The chain uses TRBV5-5 and TRBJ1-5; D is ambiguous. This CDR3 has 15 amino acids. With 0 bases removed from V and 7 bases from J, the gap between germline ends came to 14 bases. Germline lookup yields CDR1 SGHKS and CDR2 YYEKEE (reference sequence). CDR3 DNA sequence: TGTGCCAGCAGCTTGGACTGGGGAAGAGGCCAGCCCCAGCATTTT. The encoded protein is CASSLDWGRGQPQHF.

This clone has more than one count but fewer than ten. Here the CDR3 DNA reads TGTGCCTGGAGTAACTACGGCCCGGCCCGCTCTGGAAACACCATATATTTT. This gives the protein CAWSNYGPARSGNTIYF. This rearrangement joins TRBV30 to TRBJ1-3; D unresolved. Germline V gives CDR1 GTSNPN, CDR2 SVGIG (reference sequence). Trimming removed 2 bases from V and 0 bases from J, with 17 bases in between. The CDR3 consists of 17 residues.

The V gene is TRBV6-1, the J gene TRBJ2-2; D unresolved. The germline CDR1 and CDR2 sequences are MNHNS and SASEGT. This CDR3 is built from 13 residues. Trimming cost V 5 bases and J 3 bases, with 7 bases left between them. DNA of the CDR3: TGTGCCAGCAGTCGAGGCCACACCGGGGAGCTGTTTTTT. Translation: CASSRGHTGELFF.

V is TRBV18 and J is TRBJ2-1; 10 nucleotides align to TRBD2. The CDR3 has 14 residues. Germline assignment: CDR1 KGHSH and CDR2 LQKENI. With 3 bases clipped from V and 4 bases from J, the junction kept 0 bases outside the gene matches. DNA for the CDR3: TGTGCCAGCTCACCGACTAGCGGGTACAATGAGCAGTTCTTC. This gives the protein CASSPTSGYNEQFF.

This sequence joins TRBV4-2 and TRBJ1-4; weak D call: TRBD1 (6 bases). Trimming cost V 5 bases and J 8 bases, with 21 bases left between them. CDR1 LGHNA and CDR2 YNFKEQ come from the germline V gene. The CDR3 runs to 16 residues. This CDR3 is CASSSSRGGFFEKLFF. CDR3 coding DNA: TGTGCCAGCAGCTCCTCGCGAGGGGGGTTTTTCGAAAAACTGTTTTTT.

This chain connects TRBV30 to TRBJ1-4; D possibly corresponds to TRBD1 (5 bases). The CDR3 contains 12 residues. V lost 4 bases and J lost 7, with 10 bases in between. Germline assignment: CDR1 GTSNPN and CDR2 SVGIG (reference sequence). The CDR3 region is CAWKGLGEKLFF. In nucleotides, the CDR3 is TGTGCCTGGAAGGGGCTCGGTGAAAAACTGTTTTTT.

The rearrangement links TRBV5-1 to TRBJ2-3; D assignment may be TRBD1 or TRBD2 (6 bases each). The CDR3 has 18 amino acids. Trimming took off 0 bases at V and 3 bases at J, with 20 bases between the two ends. Looked up from germline, CDR1 is SGHRS and CDR2 is YFSETQ. The DNA for the CDR3 is TGCGCCAGCAGCTTGGGCACAGCCGTGGGGGGCGCGACAGATACGCAGTATTTT. This codes for CASSLGTAVGGATDTQYF.

The chain couples TRBV18 to TRBJ1-1, with TRBD1 identical over 7 bases. Looked up from germline, CDR1 is KGHSH and CDR2 is LQKENI. Unmatched junction bases numbered 10, after V lost 5 bases and J lost 10 bases. This CDR3 has 13 amino acids. CDR3 DNA: TGTGCCAGCTCAGTCACGGACAGGAGTGCAGCTTTCTTT. As protein: CASSVTDRSAAFF.

J is TRBJ2-5 and V is TRBV29-1; D perhaps matches TRBD2 (6 bases). Germline V gives CDR1 SQVTM, CDR2 ANQGSEA. The CDR3 has 14 residues. V lost 4 bases and J 5 bases, leaving 17 bases between the germline ends. The CDR3 DNA reads TGCAGCGTTGGTGGGCGGGGTTGGGAGGAGACCCAGTACTTC. This encodes CSVGGRGWEETQYF. Full variable domain (missing parts from reference TRBV29-1 and TRBJ2-5): SAVISQKPSRDICQRGTSLTIQCQVDSQVTMMFWYRQQPGQSLTLIATANQGSEATYESGFVIDKFPISRPNLTFSTLTVSNMSPEDSSIYLCSVGGRGWEETQYFGPGTRLLVL.

This chain uses TRBV2 with TRBJ2-1; no clear D. With 3 bases removed from V and 7 bases from J, the gap between germline ends came to 13 bases. Germline V gene sequence: CDR1 SNHLY, CDR2 FYNNEI. The CDR3 extends over 14 amino acids. CDR3 amino acids: CASSEGWSENEQFF. CDR3 bases: TGTGCCAGCAGTGAGGGGTGGTCTGAGAATGAGCAGTTCTTC.

The V and J genes are TRBV25-1 and TRBJ2-5; D not certain. With 6 bases removed from V and 5 bases from J, the gap between germline ends came to 10 bases. Germline V gene sequence: CDR1 MGHDK, CDR2 SYGVNS. CDR3 length: 12 amino acids. The CDR3 protein is CASSPIGETQYF. Here the CDR3 DNA reads TGTGCCAGCAGCCCCATCGGGGAGACCCAGTACTTC.

This clone is classed as medium-sized. This chain's CDR3 is CASSLESNSYGYTF. CDR3 nucleotide sequence: TGCGCCAGCAGCTTGGAGAGTAATTCCTATGGCTACACCTTC. This chain links TRBV5-1 with TRBJ1-2; no reliable D call. There are 14 residues in the CDR3. V was pared by 0 bases and J by 4 bases, with 10 bases between. Looked up from germline, CDR1 is SGHRS and CDR2 is YFSETQ.

V and J are TRBV11-3 and TRBJ2-2, with 7 positions matching TRBD1. The CDR3 has 13 amino acids. After removal of 5 bases from V and 6 bases from J, the junction contained 3 bases not matched to a gene. Germline lookup yields CDR1 SGHNT and CDR2 YENEEA. In DNA form, the CDR3 reads TGTGCCAGCAGCCCACAGGGGTCCGGGGAGCTGTTTTTT. Its translation: CASSPQGSGELFF.